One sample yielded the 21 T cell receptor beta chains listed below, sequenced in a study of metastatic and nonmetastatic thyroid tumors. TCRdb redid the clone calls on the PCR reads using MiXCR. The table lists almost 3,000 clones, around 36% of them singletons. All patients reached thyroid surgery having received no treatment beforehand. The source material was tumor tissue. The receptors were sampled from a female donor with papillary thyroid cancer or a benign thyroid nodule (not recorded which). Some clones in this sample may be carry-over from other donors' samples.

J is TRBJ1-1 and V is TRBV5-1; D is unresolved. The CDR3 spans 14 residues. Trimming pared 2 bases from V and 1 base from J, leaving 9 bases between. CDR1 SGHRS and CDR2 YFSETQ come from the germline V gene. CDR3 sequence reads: CASSLQAGNTEAFF. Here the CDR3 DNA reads TGCGCCAGCAGCTTACAAGCTGGGAACACTGAAGCTTTCTTT.

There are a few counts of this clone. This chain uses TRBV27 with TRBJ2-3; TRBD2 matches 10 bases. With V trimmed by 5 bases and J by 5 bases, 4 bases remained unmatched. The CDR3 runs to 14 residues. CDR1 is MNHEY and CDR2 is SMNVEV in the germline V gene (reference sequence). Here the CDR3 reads CASSLAGAGDTQYF. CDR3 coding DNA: TGTGCCAGCAGTCTAGCGGGAGCCGGAGATACGCAGTATTTT.

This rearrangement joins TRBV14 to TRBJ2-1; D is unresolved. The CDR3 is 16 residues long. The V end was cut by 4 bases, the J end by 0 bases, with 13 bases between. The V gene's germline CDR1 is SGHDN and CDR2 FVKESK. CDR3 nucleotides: TGTGCCAGCAGCCCCTTCCCACTGTGCTCCTACAATGAGCAGTTCTTC. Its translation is CASSPFPLCSYNEQFF.

The CDR3 sequence: CSARDWSSYNEQFF. CDR3 DNA sequence: TGCAGTGCCCGGGACTGGAGCTCCTACAATGAGCAGTTCTTC. The rearrangement links TRBV20-1 to TRBJ2-1; D is possibly TRBD2 (6 bases). The CDR3 spans 14 residues. The V and J ends lost 6 bases and 0 bases respectively, with 12 bases between them. Germline CDR1 and CDR2: DFQATT and SNEGSKA (reference sequence).

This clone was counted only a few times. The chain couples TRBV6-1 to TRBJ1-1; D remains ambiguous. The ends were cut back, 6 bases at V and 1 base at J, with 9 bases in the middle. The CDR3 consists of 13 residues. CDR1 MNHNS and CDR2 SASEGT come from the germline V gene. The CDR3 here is CASRGWKNTEAFF. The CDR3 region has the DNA TGTGCCAGCAGGGGCTGGAAGAACACTGAAGCTTTCTTT.

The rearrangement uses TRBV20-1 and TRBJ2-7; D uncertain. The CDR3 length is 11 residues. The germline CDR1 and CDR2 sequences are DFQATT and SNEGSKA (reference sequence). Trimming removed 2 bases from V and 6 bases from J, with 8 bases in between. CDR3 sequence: CSARSGSEQYF. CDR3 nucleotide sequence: TGCAGTGCTAGATCTGGTTCCGAGCAGTACTTC.

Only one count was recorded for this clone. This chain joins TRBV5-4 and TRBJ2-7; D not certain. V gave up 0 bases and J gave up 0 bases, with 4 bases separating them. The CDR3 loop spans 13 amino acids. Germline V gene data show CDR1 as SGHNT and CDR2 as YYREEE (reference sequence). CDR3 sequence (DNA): TGTGCCAGCAGCTTGGACATCTCCTACGAGCAGTACTTC. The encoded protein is CASSLDISYEQYF.

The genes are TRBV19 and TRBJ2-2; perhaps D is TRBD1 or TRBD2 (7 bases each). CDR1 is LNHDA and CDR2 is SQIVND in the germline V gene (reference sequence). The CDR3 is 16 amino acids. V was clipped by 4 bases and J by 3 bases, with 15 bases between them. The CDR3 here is CASSRGGTGDTGELFF. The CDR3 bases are TGTGCCAGTAGTAGGGGGGGTACAGGGGACACCGGGGAGCTGTTTTTT.

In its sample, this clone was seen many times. The DNA for the CDR3 is TGTGCCATCATGTGGACTAGCGGGGACAACGAGCAGTACTTC. Its translation is CAIMWTSGDNEQYF. V is TRBV10-3 and J is TRBJ2-7; 12 bases map to TRBD2. CDR1 and CDR2 (germline): ENHRY, SYGVKD. V trimming: 7 bases; J trimming: 5 bases; junction bases outside the gene matches: 6. This CDR3 has 14 residues.

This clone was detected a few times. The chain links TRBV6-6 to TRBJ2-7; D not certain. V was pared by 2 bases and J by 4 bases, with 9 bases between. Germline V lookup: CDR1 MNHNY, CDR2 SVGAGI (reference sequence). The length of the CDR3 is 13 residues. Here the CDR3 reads CASSYQNSYEQYF. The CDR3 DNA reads TGTGCCAGCAGTTACCAGAACAGTTACGAGCAGTACTTC.

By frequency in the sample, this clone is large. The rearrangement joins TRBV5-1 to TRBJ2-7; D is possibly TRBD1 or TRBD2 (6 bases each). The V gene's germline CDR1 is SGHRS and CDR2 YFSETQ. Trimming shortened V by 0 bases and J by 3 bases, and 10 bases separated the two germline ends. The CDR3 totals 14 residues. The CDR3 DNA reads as TGCGCCAGCAGCTTGGCCGGGGGCTACTACGAGCAGTACTTC. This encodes CASSLAGGYYEQYF.

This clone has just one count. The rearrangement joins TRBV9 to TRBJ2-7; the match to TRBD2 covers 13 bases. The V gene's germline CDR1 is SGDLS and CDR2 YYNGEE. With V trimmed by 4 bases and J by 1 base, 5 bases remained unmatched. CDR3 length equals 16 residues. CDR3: CASSPGLAGESYEQYF. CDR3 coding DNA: TGTGCCAGCAGCCCAGGACTAGCGGGAGAGTCCTACGAGCAGTACTTC.

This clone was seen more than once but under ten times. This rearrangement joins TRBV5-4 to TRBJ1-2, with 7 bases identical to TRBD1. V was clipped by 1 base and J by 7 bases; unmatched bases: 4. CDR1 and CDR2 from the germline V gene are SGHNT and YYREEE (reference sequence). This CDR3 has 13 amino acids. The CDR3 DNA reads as TGTGCCAGCAGCTTGCAGGGGGTTTCTGGCTACACCTTC. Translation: CASSLQGVSGYTF.

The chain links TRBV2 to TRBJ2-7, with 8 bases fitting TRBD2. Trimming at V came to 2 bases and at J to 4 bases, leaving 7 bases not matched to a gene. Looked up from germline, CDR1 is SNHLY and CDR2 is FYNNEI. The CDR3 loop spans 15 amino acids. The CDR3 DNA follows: TGTGCCAGCAGTGAAACCGGGACTAGGTCGTACGAGCAGTACTTC. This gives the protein CASSETGTRSYEQYF.

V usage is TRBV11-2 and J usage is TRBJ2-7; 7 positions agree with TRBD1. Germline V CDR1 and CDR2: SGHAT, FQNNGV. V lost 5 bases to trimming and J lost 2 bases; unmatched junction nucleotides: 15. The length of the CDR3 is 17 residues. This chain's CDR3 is CASSELKGQLPAYEQYF. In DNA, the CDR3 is TGTGCCAGCAGCGAATTGAAGGGACAGCTCCCCGCCTACGAGCAGTACTTC.

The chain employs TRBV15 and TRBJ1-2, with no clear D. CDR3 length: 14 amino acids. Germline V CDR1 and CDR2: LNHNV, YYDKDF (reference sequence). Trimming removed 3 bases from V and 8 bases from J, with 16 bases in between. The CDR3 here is CATSRAQALGGYTF. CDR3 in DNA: TGTGCCACCAGCAGGGCCCAGGCCCTGGGGGGCTACACCTTC.

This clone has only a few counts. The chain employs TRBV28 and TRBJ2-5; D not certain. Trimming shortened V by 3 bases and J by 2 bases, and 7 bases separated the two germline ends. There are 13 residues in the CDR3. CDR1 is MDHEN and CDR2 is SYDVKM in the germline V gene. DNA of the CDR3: TGTGCCAGCAGTTTGGCTAGACAAGAGACCCAGTACTTC. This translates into CASSLARQETQYF.

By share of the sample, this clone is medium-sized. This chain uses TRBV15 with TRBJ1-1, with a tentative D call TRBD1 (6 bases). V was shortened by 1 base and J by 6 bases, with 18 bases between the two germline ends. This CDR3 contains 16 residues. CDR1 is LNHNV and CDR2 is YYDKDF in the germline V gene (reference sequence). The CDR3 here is CATSRGRSTGFAEAFF. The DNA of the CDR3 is TGTGCCACCAGCAGAGGACGATCGACAGGTTTCGCTGAAGCTTTCTTT.

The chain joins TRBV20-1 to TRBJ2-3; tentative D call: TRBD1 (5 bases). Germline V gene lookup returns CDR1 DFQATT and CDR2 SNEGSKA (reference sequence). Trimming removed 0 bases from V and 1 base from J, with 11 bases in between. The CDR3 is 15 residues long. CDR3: CSARDRVKGTDTQYF. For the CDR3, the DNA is TGCAGTGCTAGAGACAGGGTTAAAGGCACAGATACGCAGTATTTT.

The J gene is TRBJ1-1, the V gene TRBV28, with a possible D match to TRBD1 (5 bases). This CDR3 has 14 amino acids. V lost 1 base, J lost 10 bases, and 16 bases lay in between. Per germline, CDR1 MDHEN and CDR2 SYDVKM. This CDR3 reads CASSLSGRGEVAFF. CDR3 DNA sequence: TGTGCCAGCAGTTTATCGGGTAGGGGCGAAGTAGCTTTCTTT.

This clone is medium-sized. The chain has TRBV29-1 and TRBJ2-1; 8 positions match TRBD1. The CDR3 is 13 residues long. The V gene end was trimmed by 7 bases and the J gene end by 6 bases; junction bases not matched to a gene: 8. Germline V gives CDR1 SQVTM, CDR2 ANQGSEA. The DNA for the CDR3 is TGCAGCGCAGACAGGGGCTATATCAATGAGCAGTTCTTC. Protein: CSADRGYINEQFF.